These T cell receptor beta chains were read from a single sample in a study of blood T cell repertoires in COVID-19. Some clones are missing from TCRdb's copy, which holds only in-frame ones; the method was immunoSEQ multiplex PCR. The profile covers 200,000 to 250,000 clones, with about 90% appearing a single time and roughly a tenth taken by the ten largest. Sequencing was carried out using PBMCs or T cells enriched from blood (not recorded which). Every receptor here comes from a man aged 25 to 40 who had recovered from COVID-19. Both conserved end residues are trimmed from each CDR3. Size is stated for part of the rows, as once, few or many counts, or as a class when the clone is expanded.

v_gene | abundance | CDR3aa
TRBV11-2 | NA | ASSLARVEGGYT
TRBV4-3 | NA | ASSQEWQTGELF
TRBV4-1 | NA | ASSQEPAGARGGYT
TRBV27 | NA | ASSFGTKIEQY
TRBV7-2 | NA | ASSRQGDTEAF
TRBV2 | NA | ASSPREGANEKLF
TRBV7-9 | NA | ASSLDRTSGANVLT
TRBV28 | NA | ASTRTATNEKLF
TRBV30 | NA | AWSSGQGAEKLF
TRBV7-9 | NA | ASSLMGLDRGIETQY
TRBV18 | NA | ASSFRTGEDFGYT
TRBV11-3 | NA | ASSLQEQGSQF
TRBV18 | NA | ASSITGTGDGYEQY
TRBV5-1 | NA | ASSQTPGQGALKDSPLH
TRBV6-5 | NA | ASGQTNYGYT
TRBV5-1 | NA | ASSSSGTSGGVLYEQY
TRBV5-1 | NA | ASSLGFGSSYEQY
TRBV3-1/TRBV3-2 | NA | ASSSQGLRWF
TRBV13 | NA | ASSSLGRRAHDEKLF
TRBV14 | NA | ASSQDYSGFGFYGYT
TRBV7-2 | NA | ASSPRSRAF
TRBV5-6 | NA | ASSPRQRNEKLF
TRBV19 | NA | ASSITGTSGISYNEQF
TRBV19 | NA | ASSLRGQGGLSGNTIY
TRBV15 | NA | ATSRVFSGYAF
TRBV5-4 | NA | ASSSRTAWTYGYT
TRBV5-6 | NA | ASSLKGLADYEQY
TRBV10-3 | NA | AIRRDRDNSPLH
TRBV4-2 | NA | ASSQEKGTGGPGSGANVLT
TRBV9 | NA | ASSTHPGQGIGYT
TRBV12-3/TRBV12-4 | NA | ASRPSAGELF
TRBV5-1 | NA | ASSLAQGQGNSPLH
TRBV29-1 | NA | SVQQGAGDQPQH
TRBV5-8 | NA | ASSPNGGLGTEAF
TRBV10-3 | NA | AISESQFSNQPQH
TRBV19 | NA | ASGLQGKGSPLH
TRBV19 | once | ASGGYETYNEQF
TRBV5-1 | NA | ASSLDGSGGASDTQY
TRBV14 | NA | ASSPQDGANVLT